A selection of T cell receptor beta chains follows, all from one sample in a study of blood T cells in healthy people across ages. TCRdb ran MiXCR on the 5' RACE reads and lists one entry per CDR3 protein. The sample consists of 850,000 to 1,100,000 distinct CDR3 sequences, less than 45% of them appearing once. What was sequenced was blood. The origin of the receptors is a man between 18 and 29 years old in good health. Both conserved end residues are trimmed from each CDR3. A row's size may be missing; if present it is once, few, many or a size class.

V gene	clone size	J gene	CDR3 protein
TRBV27	-	TRBJ1-5	ASSLSDRENQPQH
TRBV6-6	few	TRBJ2-3	ASRTPPGVFTDTQY
TRBV4-1	many	TRBJ1-2	ASSHRTGGNYGYT
TRBV29-1	few	TRBJ1-2	SVPGAYGYT
TRBV20-1	once	TRBJ2-5	SARDGLAVRDEQY
TRBV7-3	-	TRBJ1-1	ASSLGGMNAEAF
TRBV30	few	TRBJ2-7	AWSELKRGEQY
TRBV24-1	-	TRBJ2-3	ATSDLGRDRGTDTQY
TRBV29-1	-	TRBJ2-7	SGGLGIYEQY
TRBV6-2/TRBV6-3	-	TRBJ2-2	ASSRLEGTGELF
TRBV28	-	TRBJ2-2	ASSSAGEGSGELF
TRBV20-1	few	TRBJ1-4	SARVTGINEKLF
TRBV12-3/TRBV12-4	-	TRBJ2-1	TSSFPSQGNNEQF
TRBV20-1	few	TRBJ1-5	SAEGTGDVGFDQPQH
TRBV10-3	-	TRBJ2-1	AISAQPGADEQF
TRBV9	-	TRBJ2-1	ASKRRSGEGGEQF
TRBV3-1	few	TRBJ2-1	ASRKYGPGNEQF